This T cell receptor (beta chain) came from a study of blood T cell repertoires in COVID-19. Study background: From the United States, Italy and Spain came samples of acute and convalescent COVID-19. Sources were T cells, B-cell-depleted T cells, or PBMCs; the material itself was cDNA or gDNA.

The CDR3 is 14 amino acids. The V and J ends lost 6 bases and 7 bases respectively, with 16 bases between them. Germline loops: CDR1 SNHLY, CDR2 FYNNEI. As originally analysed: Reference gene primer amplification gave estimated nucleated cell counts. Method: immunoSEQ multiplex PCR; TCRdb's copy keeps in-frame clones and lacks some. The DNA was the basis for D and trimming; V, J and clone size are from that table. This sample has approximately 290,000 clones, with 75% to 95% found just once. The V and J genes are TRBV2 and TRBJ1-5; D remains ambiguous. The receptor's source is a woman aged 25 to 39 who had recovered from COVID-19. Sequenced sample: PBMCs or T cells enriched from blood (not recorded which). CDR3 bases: TGTGCCAGCAGGGGAGGGATTATTCCCCAGCCCCAGCATTTT. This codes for CASRGGIIPQPQHF.